Included here is one T cell receptor (beta chain) sequence, with context. Its antigen is unknown. The sequence runs out 3 residues before the end of the CDR3; the remainder is reconstructed from the germline J gene. This sample was taken from a study of T cells in women clearing cervical HPV infection. At the level of the study: Blood came at first lesion visit for cases, post-clearance for controls. Cases' blood sampling followed lesion detection by median roughly 150 days (90 to 200). Study-wide results and caveats: TRBV6-7 relative abundance averaged roughly 0.1% in cases and approximately 0.15% in controls.

The length of the CDR3 is 16 residues. Germline V lookup: CDR1 SGHTA, CDR2 FQGTGA. Trimming cost V 5 bases and J 4 bases, with 19 bases left between them. Prevalent HPV16 infections were excluded; only incident single HPV16 infections included. Data came from immunoSEQ multiplex PCR; TCRdb stores just in-frame clones and leaves some out. The sample totals roughly 30,000 clones. V usage is TRBV7-3 and J usage is TRBJ2-3, with TRBD1 as a possible D gene (5 bases). Sequencing was performed on blood buffy coat. This TCR derives from a woman between 18 and 70 years old with a cervical HPV16 infection that either progressed to CIN3+ or cleared (not recorded which). CDR3 DNA (partial): TGTGCCAGCAGCCCCCAGGGTAGAGGTGTTTCAGATACG. It codes for CASSPQGRGVSDT. In full, the CDR3 reads CASSPQGRGVSDTQYF.